This T cell receptor (beta chain) was captured by sequencing in a study of OX40 agonist ivuxolimab in advanced cancers. Study-level background: Every 2 weeks, patients got intravenous ivuxolimab at one of six dose levels (0.01-10 mg/kg). Partial responses, seen in three patients, involved one hepatocellular carcinoma and two cutaneous melanomas.

TCRdb's table, derived via immunoSEQ multiplex PCR, lists solely in-frame clones and lacks some. The repertoire includes 60,000 to 75,000 clones, approximately 90% of them detected once, and over 0.6% sits in the top ten. The germline gives CDR1 SGDLS, CDR2 YYNGEE. Trimming stripped 0 bases from V and 10 bases from J, with 14 bases between. The CDR3 extends over 14 amino acids. The specimen was CD4+ or CD8+ T cells sorted from blood, collected in a trial of the OX40 agonist ivuxolimab. This sequence was found in an adult with an advanced solid tumor such as melanoma, head and neck, liver or kidney cancer. This chain joins TRBV9 and TRBJ2-1; D uncertain. This CDR3 is CASSVGWSVDEQFF. CDR3 nucleotide sequence: TGTGCCAGCAGCGTAGGGTGGTCGGTTGACGAGCAGTTCTTC.